A single sample is the source of the 14 T cell receptor beta chains below, sequenced in a study of blood T cell repertoires in COVID-19. Sequencing was performed with immunoSEQ multiplex PCR; in TCRdb, only in-frame clones are kept and a portion is missing. The sample lists 150,000 to 200,000 clones; around 85% were seen once. Sequencing was carried out using peripheral blood. The source is a man aged 45-60 years with active or convalescent COVID-19.

The CDR3 sequence is CASSFVREGSEAFF. The CDR3 nucleotides read TGTGCCAGCAGTTTCGTTCGAGAGGGCAGTGAAGCTTTCTTT. The chain employs TRBV27 and TRBJ1-1; D gene uncertain. CDR1 and CDR2 (germline): MNHEY, SMNVEV (reference sequence). The CDR3 is 14 amino acids. V was pared by 3 bases and J by 7 bases, with 15 bases between.

The genes are TRBV5-1 and TRBJ2-2; maybe TRBD1 (6 bases). Trimming stripped 2 bases from V and 2 bases from J, with 10 bases between. The CDR3 has 15 amino acids. In germline, CDR1 is SGHRS, CDR2 YFSETQ. The CDR3 here is CASSFTGTNTGELFF. For the CDR3, the DNA is TGCGCCAGCAGCTTCACAGGGACAAACACCGGGGAGCTGTTTTTT.

The rearrangement joins TRBV19 to TRBJ1-2; TRBD1 aligns across 7 bases. J lost 8 bases, V lost 5 bases, and 14 bases had no gene match. This CDR3 is built from 15 residues. Germline assignment: CDR1 LNHDA and CDR2 SQIVND (reference sequence). The CDR3 sequence: CASSFIPQGSQGYTF. CDR3 DNA: TGTGCCAGTAGTTTCATCCCACAGGGGTCGCAAGGCTACACCTTC. The full variable domain, in which reference TRBV19 and TRBJ1-2 provide the parts outside the CDR3, is DGGITQSPKYLFRKEGQNVTLSCEQNLNHDAMYWYRQDPGQGLRLIYYSQIVNDFQKGDIAEGYSVSREKKESFPLTVTSAQKNPTAFYLCASSFIPQGSQGYTFGSGTRLTVV.

V and J are TRBV7-7 and TRBJ2-2, with a weak D call TRBD2 (6 bases). The germline gives CDR1 SSHAT, CDR2 FNYEAQ (reference sequence). Trimming pared 5 bases from V and 6 bases from J, leaving 13 bases between. CDR3 length: 14 residues. The CDR3 reads CASSPTPSAGELFF. The CDR3 coding sequence is TGTGCCAGCAGCCCGACTCCTAGCGCCGGGGAGCTGTTTTTT.

The V call is TRBV2, the J call TRBJ1-5, with D perhaps matching TRBD1 (6 bases). This CDR3 region has 15 residues. Germline lookup yields CDR1 SNHLY and CDR2 FYNNEI. The germline V and J ends were trimmed by 6 bases and 1 base, with 13 bases remaining between them. CDR3 sequence: CASSPGALSNQPQHF. CDR3 in DNA: TGTGCCAGCAGCCCAGGGGCTCTGAGCAATCAGCCCCAGCATTTT.

V gene TRBV29-1 combines with J gene TRBJ1-2; D not resolved. Looked up from germline, CDR1 is SQVTM and CDR2 is ANQGSEA. CDR3 length equals 13 residues. V was shortened by 7 bases and J by 5 bases, with 17 bases between the two germline ends. CDR3 residues: CSAPLTTEYGYTF. The CDR3 coding sequence is TGCAGCGCCCCGCTGACTACTGAGTATGGCTACACCTTC.

This clone was recorded a few times. V usage is TRBV28 and J usage is TRBJ2-4; 16 nucleotides line up with TRBD2. The germline gives CDR1 MDHEN, CDR2 SYDVKM. CDR3 size: 14 residues. V lost 8 bases, J lost 12 bases, and 7 bases stayed unmatched. The CDR3 spells CASLTGLAGGAQYF. The CDR3 nucleotides read TGTGCCAGCCTGACGGGACTAGCGGGAGGGGCTCAGTACTTC. Full variable domain (outside the CDR3, taken from reference TRBV28 and TRBJ2-4): DVKVTQSSRYLVKRTGEKVFLECVQDMDHENMFWYRQDPGLGLRLIYFSYDVKMKEKGDIPEGYSVSREKKERFSLILESASTNQTSMYLCASLTGLAGGAQYFGAGTRLSVL.

The rearrangement joins TRBV30 to TRBJ1-2; 8 bases line up with TRBD1. CDR1 and CDR2 (germline): GTSNPN, SVGIG (reference sequence). Unmatched junction bases numbered 5, after V lost 2 bases and J lost 6 bases. This CDR3 contains 13 residues. The CDR3 spells CAWSRQGFDGYTF. In DNA form, the CDR3 reads TGTGCCTGGAGTAGACAGGGGTTCGATGGCTACACCTTC. Full variable domain (outside the CDR3, taken from reference TRBV30 and TRBJ1-2): SQTIHQWPATLVQPVGSPLSLECTVEGTSNPNLYWYRQAAGRGLQLLFYSVGIGQISSEVPQNLSASRPQDRQFILSSKKLLLSDSGFYLCAWSRQGFDGYTFGSGTRLTVV.

V gene TRBV4-1 combines with J gene TRBJ2-1; weak D call: TRBD2 (5 bases). The CDR3 covers 15 residues. CDR1 is MGHRA, CDR2 YSYEKL, per germline. V was shortened by 0 bases and J by 2 bases, with 8 bases between the two germline ends. CDR3 bases: TGCGCCAGCAGCCAAGAATCACTAGCCTACAATGAGCAGTTCTTC. Protein: CASSQESLAYNEQFF.

The chain carries TRBV15 and TRBJ1-2, with 8 bases aligning to TRBD1. Germline lookup yields CDR1 LNHNV and CDR2 YYDKDF (reference sequence). V lost 3 bases and J lost 8; bases outside the gene matches: 14. The CDR3 is 16 residues long. The CDR3, as DNA: TGTGCCACCAGCAGTGTACTGCAGGGGGCGAGTCGGGGCTACACCTTC. Translating gives CATSSVLQGASRGYTF.

The chain is built from TRBV30 and TRBJ2-5; 13 bases are a match to TRBD2. Per germline, CDR1 GTSNPN and CDR2 SVGIG (reference sequence). There are 14 residues in the CDR3. After removal of 7 bases from V and 5 bases from J, the junction contained 7 bases not matched to a gene. The CDR3 protein is CAYWTSGSRETQYF. CDR3 nucleotide sequence: TGTGCCTATTGGACTAGCGGGAGTCGTGAGACCCAGTACTTC.

The V and J genes are TRBV5-1 and TRBJ2-7; tentatively, D is TRBD1 (6 bases). CDR3 length: 16 residues. Germline V gives CDR1 SGHRS, CDR2 YFSETQ. The V and J ends lost 0 bases and 1 base respectively, with 14 bases between them. CDR3 coding DNA: TGCGCCAGCAGCTTGGAGCAGGGGTTTAATTCCTACGAGCAGTACTTC. It translates to CASSLEQGFNSYEQYF.

This clone has more than one count but fewer than ten. The chain is built from TRBV7-6 and TRBJ2-2; weak D call: TRBD1 (5 bases). This CDR3 is built from 15 residues. Germline V gene sequence: CDR1 SGHVS, CDR2 FNYEAQ. The germline V and J ends were trimmed by 1 base and 4 bases, with 10 bases remaining between them. The CDR3 sequence is CASSLGGTITGELFF. The CDR3 nucleotides are TGTGCCAGCAGCTTAGGGGGCACAATCACCGGGGAGCTGTTTTTT.

The J gene is TRBJ1-6, the V gene TRBV30; D perhaps matches TRBD1 (6 bases). From germline, CDR1 is GTSNPN and CDR2 SVGIG (reference sequence). Between the trimmed V and J ends, which lost 2 bases and 7 bases, there was a span of 12 bases. The CDR3 contains 14 residues. CDR3 sequence (DNA): TGTGCCTGGAGTAGGACAGAGAACAATTCACCCCTCCACTTT. Protein product: CAWSRTENNSPLHF.